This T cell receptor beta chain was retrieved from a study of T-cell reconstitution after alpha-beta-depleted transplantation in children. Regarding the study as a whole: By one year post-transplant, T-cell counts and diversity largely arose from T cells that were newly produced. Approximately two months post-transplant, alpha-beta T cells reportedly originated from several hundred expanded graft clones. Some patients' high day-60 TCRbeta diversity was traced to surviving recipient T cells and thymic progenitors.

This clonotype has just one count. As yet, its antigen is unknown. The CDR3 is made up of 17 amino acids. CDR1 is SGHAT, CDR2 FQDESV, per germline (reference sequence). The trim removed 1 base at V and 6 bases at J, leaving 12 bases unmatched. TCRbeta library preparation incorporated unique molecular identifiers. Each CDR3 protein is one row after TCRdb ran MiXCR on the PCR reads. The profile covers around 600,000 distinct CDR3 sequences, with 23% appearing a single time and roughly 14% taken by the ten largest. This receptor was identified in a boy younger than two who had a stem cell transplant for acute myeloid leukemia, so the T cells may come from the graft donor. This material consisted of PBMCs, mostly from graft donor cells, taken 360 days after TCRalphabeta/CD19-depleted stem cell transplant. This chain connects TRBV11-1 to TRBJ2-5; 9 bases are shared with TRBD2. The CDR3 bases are TGTGCCAGCAGCTTAGAAACGGCTAGCGGGGAGAGGAAGACCCAGTACTTC. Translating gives CASSLETASGERKTQYF.